This entry concerns a single TCR beta chain. The antigen remains unidentified. This sample stems from a study of CD8 T cells in Susac syndrome. General study points: The authors found no clonal expansion in Susac syndrome CD4+ T cell repertoires.

High-throughput TCR beta sequencing covered peripheral CD8+ and CD4+ T cells. While CD8+ and CD4+ T cells were isolated negatively, TEMRA cells were enriched by FACS. The RNA input was 0.5 to 1 ug, and it was reverse transcribed with random hexamers. Using its own MiXCR run on the immunoSEQ multiplex PCR reads, TCRdb lists one record per CDR3 protein. The sample shows around 180,000 distinct CDR3 sequences, 85% to 95% of them seen only once. Trimming pared 5 bases from V and 8 bases from J, leaving 22 bases between. Germline V lookup: CDR1 LGHNA, CDR2 YSLEER. The CDR3 has 16 residues. Sequencing was performed on CD4+ T cells from PBMCs. The TCR sequence derives from a human donor with Susac syndrome. The chain has TRBV4-3 and TRBJ2-1, with D perhaps TRBD1 (6 bases). In DNA, the CDR3 is TGCGCCAGCAGCTCATCTAGAAGGACAGATGACGATGAGCAGTTCTTC. Translated, it gives CASSSSRRTDDDEQFF.